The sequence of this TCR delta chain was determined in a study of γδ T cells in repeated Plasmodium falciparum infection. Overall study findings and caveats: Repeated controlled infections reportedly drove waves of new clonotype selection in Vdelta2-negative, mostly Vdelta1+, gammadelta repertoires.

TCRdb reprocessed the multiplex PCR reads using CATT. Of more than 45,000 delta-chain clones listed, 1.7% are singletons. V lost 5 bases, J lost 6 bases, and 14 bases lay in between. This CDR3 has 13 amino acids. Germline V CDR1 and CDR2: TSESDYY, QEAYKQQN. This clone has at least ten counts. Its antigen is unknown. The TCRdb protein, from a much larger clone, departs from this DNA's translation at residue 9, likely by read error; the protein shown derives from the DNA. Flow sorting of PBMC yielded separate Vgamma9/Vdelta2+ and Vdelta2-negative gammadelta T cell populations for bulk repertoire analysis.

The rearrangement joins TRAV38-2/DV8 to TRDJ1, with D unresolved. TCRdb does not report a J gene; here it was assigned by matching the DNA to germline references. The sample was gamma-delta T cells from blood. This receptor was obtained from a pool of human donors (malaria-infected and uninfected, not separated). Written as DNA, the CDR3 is TGTGCTTATAGTCGGGGCCCGGGACATAAACTCATCTTT. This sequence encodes CAYSRGPGHKLIF.